This T cell receptor (beta chain) came from a study of blood T cell repertoires in COVID-19. Study-level background: Sample material is recorded as cDNA or gDNA derived from T cells, B-cell-depleted T cells, or PBMCs.

CDR3 size: 15 residues. CDR1 is SGHTA and CDR2 is FQGNSA in the germline V gene. After removal of 1 base from V and 3 bases from J, the junction contained 5 bases not matched to a gene. Cohort assignment relied on participant-reported clinical history. Per the authors' pipeline: Estimates of nucleated cell counts were drawn from the amplification of reference gene primers. This table comes from immunoSEQ multiplex PCR, and its TCRdb copy is limited to in-frame clones, with some not included. Clonal size and the V and J genes are those of that table, whereas D and trimming came from the DNA. Here the sample spans about 310,000 clones, around 89% being singletons.

This sequence joins TRBV7-2 and TRBJ1-1, with 7 bases lining up with TRBD1. The specimen was PBMCs or T cells enriched from blood (not recorded which). The TCR comes from a woman aged 40 to 55 who had recovered from COVID-19. The CDR3 region has the DNA TGTGCCAGCAGCTTAGAAATAGGGGGCCACACTGAAGCTTTCTTT. The encoded protein is CASSLEIGGHTEAFF.